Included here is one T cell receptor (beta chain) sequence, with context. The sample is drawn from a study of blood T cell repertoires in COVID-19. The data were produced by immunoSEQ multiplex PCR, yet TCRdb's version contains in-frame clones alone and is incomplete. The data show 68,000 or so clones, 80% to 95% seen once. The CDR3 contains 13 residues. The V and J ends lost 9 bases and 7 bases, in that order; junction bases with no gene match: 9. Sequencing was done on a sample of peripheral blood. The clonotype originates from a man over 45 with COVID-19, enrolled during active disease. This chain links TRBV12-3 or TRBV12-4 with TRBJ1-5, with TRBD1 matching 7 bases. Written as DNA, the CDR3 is TGTGCCAGTATGAGGGGGCTGGGCCAGCCCCAGCATTTT. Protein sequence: CASMRGLGQPQHF.